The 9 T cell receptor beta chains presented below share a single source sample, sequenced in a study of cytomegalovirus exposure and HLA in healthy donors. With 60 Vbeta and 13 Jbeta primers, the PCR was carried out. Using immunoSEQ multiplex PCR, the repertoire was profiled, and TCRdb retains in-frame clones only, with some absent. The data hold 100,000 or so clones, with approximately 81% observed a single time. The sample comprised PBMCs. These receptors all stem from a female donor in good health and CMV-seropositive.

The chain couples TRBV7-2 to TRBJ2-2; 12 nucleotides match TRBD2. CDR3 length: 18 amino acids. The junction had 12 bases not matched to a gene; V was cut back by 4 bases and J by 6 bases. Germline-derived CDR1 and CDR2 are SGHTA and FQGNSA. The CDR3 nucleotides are TGTGCCAGCAGCTGGAGGGGACTAGCGGGCGCCTCCCCCGGGGAGCTGTTTTTT. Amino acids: CASSWRGLAGASPGELFF.

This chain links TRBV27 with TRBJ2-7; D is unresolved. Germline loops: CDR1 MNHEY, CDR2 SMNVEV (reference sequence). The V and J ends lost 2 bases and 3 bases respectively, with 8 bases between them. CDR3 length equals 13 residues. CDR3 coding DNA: TGTGCCAGCAGTTTAGGCAGTCTCTACGAGCAGTACTTC. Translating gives CASSLGSLYEQYF.

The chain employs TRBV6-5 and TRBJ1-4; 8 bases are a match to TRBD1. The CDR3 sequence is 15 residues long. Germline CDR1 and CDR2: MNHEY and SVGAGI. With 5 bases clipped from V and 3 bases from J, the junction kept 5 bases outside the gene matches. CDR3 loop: CASSHRGAANEKLFF. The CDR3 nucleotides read TGTGCCAGCAGTCACAGGGGGGCGGCTAATGAAAAACTGTTTTTT.

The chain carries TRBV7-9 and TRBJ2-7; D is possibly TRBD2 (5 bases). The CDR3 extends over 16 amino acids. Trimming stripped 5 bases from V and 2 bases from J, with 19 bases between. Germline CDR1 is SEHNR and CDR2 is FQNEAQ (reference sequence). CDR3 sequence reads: CASSQIPSQRTYEQYF. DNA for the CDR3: TGTGCCAGCAGCCAGATACCTTCCCAGCGGACCTACGAGCAGTACTTC.

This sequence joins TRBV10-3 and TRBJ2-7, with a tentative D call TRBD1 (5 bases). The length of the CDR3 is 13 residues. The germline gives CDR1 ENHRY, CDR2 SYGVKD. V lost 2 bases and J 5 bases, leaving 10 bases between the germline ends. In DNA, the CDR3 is TGTGCCATCAGTGAGGGCAGGGTAAACGAGCAGTACTTC. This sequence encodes CAISEGRVNEQYF.

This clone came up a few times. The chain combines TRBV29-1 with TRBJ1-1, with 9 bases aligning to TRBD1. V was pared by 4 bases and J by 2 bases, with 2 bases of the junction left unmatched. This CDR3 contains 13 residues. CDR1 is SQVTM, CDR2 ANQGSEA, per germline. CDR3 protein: CSVADRGNTEAFF. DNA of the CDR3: TGCAGCGTTGCGGACAGGGGAAACACTGAAGCTTTCTTT.

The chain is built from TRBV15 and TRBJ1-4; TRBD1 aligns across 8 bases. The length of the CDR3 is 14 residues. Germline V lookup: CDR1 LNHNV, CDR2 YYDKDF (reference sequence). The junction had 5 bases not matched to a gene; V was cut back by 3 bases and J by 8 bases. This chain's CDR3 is CATSSRGPGEKLFF. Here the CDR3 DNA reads TGTGCCACCAGCAGCAGGGGGCCAGGAGAAAAACTGTTTTTT.

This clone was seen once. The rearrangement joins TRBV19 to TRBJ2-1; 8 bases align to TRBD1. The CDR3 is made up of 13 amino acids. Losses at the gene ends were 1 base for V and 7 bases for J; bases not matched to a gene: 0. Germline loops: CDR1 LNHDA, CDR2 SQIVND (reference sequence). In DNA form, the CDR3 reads TGTGCCAGTAGTATAGGACAGGGGAATGAGCAGTTCTTC. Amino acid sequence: CASSIGQGNEQFF.

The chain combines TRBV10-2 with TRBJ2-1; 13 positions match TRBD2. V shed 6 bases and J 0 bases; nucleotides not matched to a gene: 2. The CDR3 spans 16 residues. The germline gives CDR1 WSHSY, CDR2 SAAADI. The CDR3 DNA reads TGCGCCAGCAGCTGGACTAGCGGGAGCTCCTACAATGAGCAGTTCTTC. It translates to CASSWTSGSSYNEQFF.